This is a list of T cell receptor beta chains from one sample in a study of shared clonotypes between healthy human individuals. Clones were sequenced by immunoSEQ multiplex PCR, and TCRdb holds only the in-frame ones, with some missing. Here the sample spans some 2,100,000 clones, approximately 96% being singletons. Sequenced material: naive CD4+ T cells sorted from blood. These receptors were obtained from a man between 18 and 29 years old in good health. Each CDR3 is given with its conserved first and last residue. A D gene is named only where the DNA matches it firmly. The size of a clone is reported for some rows only, either as once, few or many, or as a class for expanded clones.

D gene: .
J gene: TRBJ1-1
clone size: .
V gene: TRBV5-5
CDR3 DNA: TGTGCCAGCAGCTTGGGGCACTCGAACACTGAAGCTTTCTTT
CDR3 protein: CASSLGHSNTEAFF

D gene: TRBD1
J gene: TRBJ1-2
clone size: .
V gene: TRBV5-1
CDR3 DNA: TGCGCCAGCAGCGGAATCGCCGGACAGGGGGGCTACTATGGCTACACCTTC
CDR3 protein: CASSGIAGQGGYYGYTF

D gene: .
J gene: TRBJ2-5
clone size: .
V gene: TRBV4-1
CDR3 DNA: TGCGCCAGCAGCCCCGGGCTTTACCGGGGGTCGAGTCAAGAGACCCAGTACTTC
CDR3 protein: CASSPGLYRGSSQETQYF

D gene: .
J gene: TRBJ2-3
clone size: .
V gene: TRBV7-2
CDR3 DNA: TGTGCCAGCAGCTTAGCAGGGGTTGGTACAGATACGCAGTATTTT
CDR3 protein: CASSLAGVGTDTQYF

D gene: TRBD1
J gene: TRBJ2-7
clone size: .
V gene: TRBV6-1
CDR3 DNA: TGTGCCAGCGCGGTCGCAGGGGGCCGGGAGCAGTACTTC
CDR3 protein: CASAVAGGREQYF

D gene: .
J gene: TRBJ2-7
clone size: .
V gene: TRBV11-2
CDR3 DNA: TGTGCCAGCAGCTTCACCAGATCCTACGAGCAGTACTTC
CDR3 protein: CASSFTRSYEQYF

D gene: .
J gene: TRBJ1-6
clone size: .
V gene: TRBV9
CDR3 DNA: TGTGCCAGCAGCGCAGGACAAAGCGCCTATAATTCACCCCTCCACTTT
CDR3 protein: CASSAGQSAYNSPLHF

D gene: .
J gene: TRBJ2-1
clone size: .
V gene: TRBV5-1
CDR3 DNA: TGCGCCAGCAGCTACCGAACAGGGCTTTTCAACAATGAGCAGTTCTTC
CDR3 protein: CASSYRTGLFNNEQFF

D gene: TRBD2
J gene: TRBJ2-7
clone size: .
V gene: TRBV4-1
CDR3 DNA: TGCGCCAGCAGCCCATACCCTAGCGGGAGTAGGTACGAGCAGTACTTC
CDR3 protein: CASSPYPSGSRYEQYF

D gene: TRBD1
J gene: TRBJ2-5
clone size: .
V gene: TRBV6-5
CDR3 DNA: TGTGCCAGCAGTTACGGTACAGGGGAAGAGACCCAGTACTTC
CDR3 protein: CASSYGTGEETQYF

D gene: .
J gene: TRBJ2-5
clone size: .
V gene: TRBV6-6
CDR3 DNA: TGTGCCAGCAGCTCCCCCCCACAGGGTCAAGAGACCCAGTACTTC
CDR3 protein: CASSSPPQGQETQYF

D gene: .
J gene: TRBJ2-2
clone size: once
V gene: TRBV6-4
CDR3 DNA: TGTGCCAGCAGTGACTCGTCCCCCGGGGCGTCGAACACCGGGGAGCTGTTTTTT
CDR3 protein: CASSDSSPGASNTGELFF

D gene: .
J gene: TRBJ1-1
clone size: .
V gene: TRBV28
CDR3 DNA: TGTGCCAGCGGAGACAGGTATGAAGCTTTCTTT
CDR3 protein: CASGDRYEAFF

D gene: .
J gene: TRBJ1-4
clone size: .
V gene: TRBV5-5
CDR3 DNA: TGTGCCAGCAACCAAGGATCAACTAATGAAAAACTGTTTTTT
CDR3 protein: CASNQGSTNEKLFF

D gene: TRBD1
J gene: TRBJ1-1
clone size: .
V gene: TRBV19
CDR3 DNA: TGTGCCAGTAGTATAGGGGACAGGGTTAACACTGAAGCTTTCTTT
CDR3 protein: CASSIGDRVNTEAFF

D gene: TRBD1
J gene: TRBJ1-2
clone size: .
V gene: TRBV6-6
CDR3 DNA: TGTGCCAGCAGCCCCGCCGGGACAGGCTATGGCTACACCTTC
CDR3 protein: CASSPAGTGYGYTF

D gene: .
J gene: TRBJ2-7
clone size: many
V gene: TRBV5-4
CDR3 DNA: TGTGCCAGCAGCGAAGAGGGCCTAGGCGAGCAGTACTTC
CDR3 protein: CASSEEGLGEQYF

D gene: .
J gene: TRBJ2-2
clone size: .
V gene: TRBV7-6
CDR3 DNA: TGTGCCAGCAGCTTAGGGTCGCGGGGTTCCGGGGAGCTGTTTTTT
CDR3 protein: CASSLGSRGSGELFF

D gene: TRBD2
J gene: TRBJ2-1
clone size: .
V gene: TRBV5-1
CDR3 DNA: TGCGCCAGCAGCTTGGAGGGACTACGGGGCAATGAGCAGTTCTTC
CDR3 protein: CASSLEGLRGNEQFF

D gene: .
J gene: TRBJ1-3
clone size: .
V gene: TRBV27
CDR3 DNA: TGTGCCAGCAGTTTAAGCGGCAGGGCTGGAAACACCATATATTTT
CDR3 protein: CASSLSGRAGNTIYF

D gene: .
J gene: TRBJ2-2
clone size: .
V gene: TRBV5-1
CDR3 DNA: TGCGCCAGCAGCTTGTTGGAGGGGGCTGGCGGGGAGCTGTTTTTT
CDR3 protein: CASSLLEGAGGELFF

D gene: .
J gene: TRBJ2-5
clone size: .
V gene: TRBV25-1
CDR3 DNA: TGTGCCAGCAGCCCCGGGGGTAGCGTGAGGGAGACCCAGTACTTC
CDR3 protein: CASSPGGSVRETQYF

D gene: TRBD1
J gene: TRBJ2-7
clone size: .
V gene: TRBV6-5
CDR3 DNA: TGTGCCAGCGCCCGGCAGGGGGCCGGGGAGCAGTACTTC
CDR3 protein: CASARQGAGEQYF

D gene: TRBD2
J gene: TRBJ2-1
clone size: .
V gene: TRBV6-6
CDR3 DNA: TGTGCCAGCCCCGGACTAGCGGCATTCAATGAGCAGTTCTTC
CDR3 protein: CASPGLAAFNEQFF

D gene: TRBD1
J gene: TRBJ2-3
clone size: .
V gene: TRBV4-1
CDR3 DNA: TGCGCCAGCAGCTCCACCGGGACAGGGAACGCAGATACGCAGTATTTT
CDR3 protein: CASSSTGTGNADTQYF

D gene: .
J gene: TRBJ1-4
clone size: .
V gene: TRBV15
CDR3 DNA: TGTGCCACCAGCAGAGACCTCTCAACTAATGAAAAACTGTTTTTT
CDR3 protein: CATSRDLSTNEKLFF

D gene: .
J gene: TRBJ2-7
clone size: .
V gene: TRBV5-1
CDR3 DNA: TGCGCCAGCAGCTTGTCAAGGCTAGAAACCCACGAGCAGTACTTC
CDR3 protein: CASSLSRLETHEQYF

D gene: .
J gene: TRBJ1-3
clone size: .
V gene: TRBV7-9
CDR3 DNA: TGTGCCAGCAGCTTACAGGGTACTGGAAACACCATATATTTT
CDR3 protein: CASSLQGTGNTIYF

D gene: .
J gene: TRBJ2-4
clone size: .
V gene: TRBV30
CDR3 DNA: TGTGCCTGGAGTGGGACGGGTAAAAACATTCAGTACTTC
CDR3 protein: CAWSGTGKNIQYF

D gene: .
J gene: TRBJ2-1
clone size: .
V gene: TRBV28
CDR3 DNA: TGTGCCACCTGGCTGCGGGGGCGAAACAATGAGCAGTTCTTC
CDR3 protein: CATWLRGRNNEQFF

D gene: .
J gene: TRBJ1-2
clone size: .
V gene: TRBV7-9
CDR3 DNA: TGTGCCAGCAGCTTATCCCCAGTGGTGGGCTACACCTTC
CDR3 protein: CASSLSPVVGYTF

D gene: TRBD2
J gene: TRBJ2-3
clone size: .
V gene: TRBV4-1
CDR3 DNA: TGCGCCAGCAGCCAAGACTTGGGGACTAGCGGGTTAGGAACGCAGTATTTT
CDR3 protein: CASSQDLGTSGLGTQYF

D gene: TRBD1
J gene: TRBJ1-5
clone size: .
V gene: TRBV6-1
CDR3 DNA: TGTGCCAGCAGAACTTTTGACAGGGGCCAGCCCCAGCATTTT
CDR3 protein: CASRTFDRGQPQHF

D gene: .
J gene: TRBJ1-6
clone size: .
V gene: TRBV2
CDR3 DNA: TGTGCCAGCAGTGAAAGTGGTCGTGCTCCCTATAATTCACCCCTCCACTTT
CDR3 protein: CASSESGRAPYNSPLHF

D gene: .
J gene: TRBJ1-6
clone size: .
V gene: TRBV10-3
CDR3 DNA: TGTGCCATCAGAACCGACCTGTCCGGTTCACCCCTCCACTTT
CDR3 protein: CAIRTDLSGSPLHF

D gene: .
J gene: TRBJ2-1
clone size: .
V gene: TRBV5-4
CDR3 DNA: TGTGCCAGCAGCGAGACAACCTCCTACAATGAGCAGTTCTTC
CDR3 protein: CASSETTSYNEQFF

D gene: .
J gene: TRBJ1-5
clone size: once
V gene: TRBV5-1
CDR3 DNA: TGCGCCAGCAGCTTGAACAGAGATCAGCCCCAGCATTTT
CDR3 protein: CASSLNRDQPQHF

D gene: TRBD2
J gene: TRBJ2-5
clone size: .
V gene: TRBV5-4
CDR3 DNA: TGTGCCAGCAGCTTGGGGGGAGGGGCCCAAGAGACCCAGTACTTC
CDR3 protein: CASSLGGGAQETQYF

D gene: TRBD1
J gene: TRBJ1-2
clone size: .
V gene: TRBV5-4
CDR3 DNA: TGTGCCAGCAGCACGACGGGACAGTTCTATGGCTACACCTTC
CDR3 protein: CASSTTGQFYGYTF

D gene: .
J gene: TRBJ1-5
clone size: .
V gene: TRBV5-1
CDR3 DNA: TGCGCCAGCAGCTGGTCGGGGGCTAGCAATCAGCCCCAGCATTTT
CDR3 protein: CASSWSGASNQPQHF

D gene: .
J gene: TRBJ1-3
clone size: .
V gene: TRBV6-5
CDR3 DNA: TGTGCCAGCAGCCCCCAGTTCTCTGGAAACACCATATATTTT
CDR3 protein: CASSPQFSGNTIYF

D gene: TRBD1
J gene: TRBJ2-3
clone size: .
V gene: TRBV5-6
CDR3 DNA: TGTGCCAGCAGCCGACAGGGGACCTCTGATACGCAGTATTTT
CDR3 protein: CASSRQGTSDTQYF

D gene: .
J gene: TRBJ1-6
clone size: .
V gene: TRBV5-4
CDR3 DNA: TGTGCCAGCAGCTTGAAGGGGATTGGACCCCTCCACTTT
CDR3 protein: CASSLKGIGPLHF

D gene: .
J gene: TRBJ2-1
clone size: .
V gene: TRBV28
CDR3 DNA: TGTGCCAGCAGGGGGGGACTTACGTTAAGCAATGAGCAGTTCTTC
CDR3 protein: CASRGGLTLSNEQFF

D gene: .
J gene: TRBJ1-6
clone size: .
V gene: TRBV5-4
CDR3 DNA: TGTGCCAGCAGCTTGGCAGGCCGCGGGAATTCACCCCTCCACTTT
CDR3 protein: CASSLAGRGNSPLHF

D gene: TRBD1
J gene: TRBJ2-3
clone size: .
V gene: TRBV27
CDR3 DNA: TGTGCCAGCAGTGTCGGCCCTGGGACAGGCAAAGGGGATACGCAGTATTTT
CDR3 protein: CASSVGPGTGKGDTQYF

D gene: .
J gene: TRBJ2-2
clone size: .
V gene: TRBV27
CDR3 DNA: TGTGCCAGCAGTCCTAACCCGGGGCGGACCGGGGAGCTGTTTTTT
CDR3 protein: CASSPNPGRTGELFF

D gene: TRBD1
J gene: TRBJ1-3
clone size: .
V gene: TRBV11-2
CDR3 DNA: TGTGCCAGCAGCTTACGGGACAGGACGTCTGGAAACACCATATATTTT
CDR3 protein: CASSLRDRTSGNTIYF

D gene: .
J gene: TRBJ1-1
clone size: .
V gene: TRBV9
CDR3 DNA: TGTGCCAGCAGCGGGGGGGTTGAAAACACTGAAGCTTTCTTT
CDR3 protein: CASSGGVENTEAFF

D gene: TRBD2
J gene: TRBJ2-3
clone size: .
V gene: TRBV10-1
CDR3 DNA: TGCGCCAGCAGACCAAGCGGGAGGCTGGATACGCAGTATTTT
CDR3 protein: CASRPSGRLDTQYF

D gene: .
J gene: TRBJ1-2
clone size: .
V gene: TRBV28
CDR3 DNA: TGTGCCACAAACACGCGGTTCGGACCATCCTATGGCTACACCTTC
CDR3 protein: CATNTRFGPSYGYTF